The 16 T cell receptor beta chains in this list originate from one sample, sequenced in a study of human T cells and chemical hapten exposure. The time point is: patch test 3, about 24 weeks after DPC sensitization. Indicated treatment: therapeutic diphenylcyclopropenone sensitization with weekly scalp DPC. TCRdb reprocessed the RACE reads via MiXCR and lists one record per CDR3 protein. Among some 64,000 distinct CDR3 sequences listed, approximately 11% were seen once. The specimen was whole blood, collected in connection with sensitization to the hapten diphenylcyclopropenone (DPC). These receptors all come from a woman aged 25-40 years with alopecia areata. Some clones in this sample may be carry-over from other donors' samples.

This clonotype was found many times. This chain connects TRBV6-2 or TRBV6-3 to TRBJ2-6; D call uncertain. V was trimmed by 7 bases and J by 1 base, leaving 5 bases between them. The germline V gene encodes CDR1 MNHEY and CDR2 SVGEGT. This CDR3 has 13 residues. The DNA of the CDR3 is TGTGCCAGCATTAAGTCTGGGGCCAACGTCCTGACTTTC. Amino acid sequence: CASIKSGANVLTF.

DNA for the CDR3: TGCAGTGCTAGAGTAATAATCGGACAGGGATCCTACGAGCAGTACTTC. This translates into CSARVIIGQGSYEQYF. The gene calls are TRBV20-1 and TRBJ2-7; 8 nucleotides line up with TRBD1. J lost 1 base, V lost 1 base, and 9 bases had no gene match. The length of the CDR3 is 16 residues. Germline CDR1 reads DFQATT; CDR2 reads SNEGSKA (reference sequence).

This clonotype was detected many times. The chain joins TRBV7-2 to TRBJ1-6; 8 nucleotides match TRBD1. V was pared by 6 bases and J by 16 bases, with 8 bases of the junction left unmatched. CDR1 is SGHTA and CDR2 is FQGNSA in the germline V gene. CDR3 size: 12 residues. The CDR3 nucleotides are TGTGCCAGCAGGCTCAGGACAGGGAGTCTCCACTTT. Amino acids: CASRLRTGSLHF.

This clonotype was recorded many times. The gene calls are TRBV6-5 and TRBJ2-7; the D gene is possibly TRBD2 (5 bases). CDR1 and CDR2 from the germline V gene are MNHEY and SVGAGI. Between the trimmed V and J ends, which lost 2 bases and 0 bases, there was a span of 8 bases. This CDR3 is built from 14 residues. The CDR3 here is CASSYMGSSYEQYF. The DNA for the CDR3 is TGTGCCAGCAGTTACATGGGGAGCTCCTACGAGCAGTACTTC.

The chain couples TRBV7-2 to TRBJ1-1; D call uncertain. Germline CDR1 SGHTA, CDR2 FQGNSA. The CDR3 is 14 amino acids. V dropped 5 bases and J dropped 1 base, with 11 bases sitting between them. CDR3 in amino acids: CASSPAMENTEAFF. The CDR3 nucleotides are TGTGCCAGCAGCCCCGCGATGGAGAACACTGAAGCTTTCTTT.

V gene TRBV29-1 combines with J gene TRBJ1-2; D unresolved. The germline CDR1 and CDR2 sequences are SQVTM and ANQGSEA. The CDR3 is 12 residues long. V lost 4 bases, J lost 4 bases, and 10 bases lay in between. The CDR3, as DNA: TGCAGCGTTGTAGAACAGATCTATGGCTACACCTTC. It yields the protein CSVVEQIYGYTF.

Comment on this clonotype: A junction boundary mismatches the germline segment, possibly from a read error. The chain joins TRBV4-1 to TRBJ2-5; 7 nucleotides align to TRBD1. CDR3 size: 17 residues. Germline CDR1 MGHRA, CDR2 YSYEKL. The CDR3 sequence: CASSQVRETGWSETQYF. The DNA of the CDR3 is TGCGCCAGCAGTCAAGTAAGGGAGACAGGGTGGAGTGAGACCCAGTACTTC.

This clonotype was seen a handful of times. This chain joins TRBV18 and TRBJ1-1; D perhaps matches TRBD1 (5 bases). V lost 3 bases and J 2 bases, leaving 16 bases between the germline ends. Germline CDR1 reads KGHSH; CDR2 reads LQKENI. CDR3 length equals 16 residues. The CDR3 sequence is CASSPSPPTDNTEAFF. The CDR3 coding sequence is TGTGCCAGCTCACCTTCCCCCCCGACAGACAACACTGAAGCTTTCTTT.

The sample holds a few counts of this clonotype. The chain couples TRBV18 to TRBJ1-1; 7 bases are shared with TRBD1. The CDR3 is 16 residues long. Losses at the gene ends were 6 bases for V and 5 bases for J; bases not matched to a gene: 15. Germline V lookup: CDR1 KGHSH, CDR2 LQKENI. The CDR3 sequence is CASSSAADRVGTEAFF. The CDR3 nucleotides are TGTGCCAGCTCCTCAGCCGCAGACAGGGTGGGGACTGAAGCTTTCTTT.

This rearrangement joins TRBV7-9 to TRBJ1-3, with a possible D match to TRBD1 (5 bases). Germline CDR1 is SEHNR and CDR2 is FQNEAQ (reference sequence). V was clipped by 7 bases and J by 0 bases, with 16 bases between them. The CDR3 is 16 amino acids. In nucleotides, the CDR3 is TGTGCCAGCACCGCGTGGGGACGAAGCTCTGGAAACACCATATATTTT. This sequence encodes CASTAWGRSSGNTIYF.

This chain joins TRBV30 and TRBJ1-5; maybe TRBD1 (5 bases). The CDR3 is made up of 13 amino acids. The germline CDR1 and CDR2 sequences are GTSNPN and SVGIG (reference sequence). Trimming removed 3 bases from V and 3 bases from J, with 9 bases in between. The CDR3 region has the DNA TGTGCCTGGAGCGGAGGGGACAATCAGCCCCAGCATTTT. Translated: CAWSGGDNQPQHF.

V usage is TRBV7-2 and J usage is TRBJ2-5, with a tentative D call TRBD2 (5 bases). Trimming shortened V by 0 bases and J by 4 bases, and 6 bases separated the two germline ends. The germline CDR1 and CDR2 sequences are SGHTA and FQGNSA. The CDR3 loop spans 13 amino acids. CDR3: CASSLALAETQYF. The CDR3 nucleotides read TGTGCCAGCAGCTTAGCGCTAGCAGAGACCCAGTACTTC.

A few counts support this clonotype. V is TRBV11-2 and J is TRBJ2-1; the D gene is possibly TRBD2 (5 bases). CDR3 length equals 14 residues. Per the germline V gene, CDR1 is SGHAT and CDR2 is FQNNGV. Trimming stripped 5 bases from V and 3 bases from J, with 11 bases between. CDR3 coding DNA: TGTGCCAGCAGCACACGGACTGGCTACAATGAGCAGTTCTTC. Its protein is CASSTRTGYNEQFF.

At least ten counts were recorded for this clonotype. The chain is built from TRBV20-1 and TRBJ2-1, with TRBD2 matching 10 bases. V shed 3 bases, J shed 6 bases, and the junction held 8 bases outside the gene matches. Germline values: CDR1 DFQATT, CDR2 SNEGSKA (reference sequence). The length of the CDR3 is 15 residues. In nucleotides, the CDR3 is TGCAGTGCTAGTGCCAGGGCTAGCGGGAGCAATGAGCAGTTCTTC. As protein: CSASARASGSNEQFF.

This rearrangement joins TRBV4-2 to TRBJ2-3; the D is unclear. The germline V and J ends were trimmed by 0 bases and 2 bases, with 9 bases remaining between them. CDR1 is LGHNA and CDR2 is YNFKEQ in the germline V gene. CDR3 length equals 15 residues. The CDR3, as DNA: TGTGCCAGCAGCCAAGATATAGGCTTCACAGATACGCAGTATTTT. This sequence encodes CASSQDIGFTDTQYF.

This rearrangement joins TRBV20-1 to TRBJ1-6; D gene uncertain. Trimming took off 6 bases at V and 1 base at J, with 16 bases between the two ends. CDR3 length: 16 amino acids. The germline V gene encodes CDR1 DFQATT and CDR2 SNEGSKA (reference sequence). CDR3 residues: CSAYEGLRSYNSPLHF. For the CDR3, the DNA is TGCAGTGCCTACGAAGGGCTGAGATCCTATAATTCACCCCTCCACTTT.